This TCR beta chain was found in a study of blood T cell repertoires in COVID-19. The germline V gene encodes CDR1 SGHRS and CDR2 YFSETQ. The CDR3 loop spans 15 amino acids. V lost 6 bases to trimming and J lost 8 bases, with 21 bases between them. Before being deemed recovered, Cohort 3 donors had two negative PCRs, clearance, or symptom resolution. Profiling relied on immunoSEQ multiplex PCR, and the TCRdb table lists in-frame clones only, not all of them. The table shows about 470,000 clones, with approximately 90% occurring only once. The chain is built from TRBV5-1 and TRBJ2-4; a possible D gene is TRBD1 (6 bases). The clonotype originates from a woman aged 18-29 years who had recovered from COVID-19. The sequenced material came from PBMCs or T cells enriched from blood (not recorded which). CDR3 residues: CASNLGGTGTDIQYF. The DNA for the CDR3 is TGCGCCAGCAACCTAGGGGGAACAGGGACGGACATTCAGTACTTC.